This passage covers 26 T cell receptor beta chains from one sample sequenced in a study of T cell responses to AZD1222 COVID-19 vaccine. Only in-frame clones appear in the TCRdb table, and some are missing; sequencing was by immunoSEQ multiplex PCR. The sample shows roughly 120,000 clones, 88% of them seen only once. The sequenced sample was peripheral blood, obtained on day 0 of AZD1222 vaccination. These receptors were collected from an adult in good health.

This sequence joins TRBV7-2 and TRBJ2-3; 7 bases match TRBD1. The CDR3 runs 16 residues. V was clipped by 1 base and J by 4 bases; unmatched bases: 8. In germline, CDR1 is SGHTA, CDR2 FQGNSA. CDR3 DNA: TGTGCCAGCAGCTTAGGAGGCGGGCAGGGGGCAGATACGCAGTATTTT. Translation gives CASSLGGGQGADTQYF.

The chain couples TRBV24-1 to TRBJ1-2; no reliable D call. This CDR3 spans 12 amino acids. Trimming removed 2 bases from V and 4 bases from J, with 4 bases in between. CDR1 and CDR2 (germline): KGHDR, SFDVKD. CDR3 residues: CATSDWSYGYTF. CDR3 bases: TGTGCCACCAGTGATTGGTCCTATGGCTACACCTTC.

J is TRBJ2-7 and V is TRBV5-1, with D perhaps TRBD1 or TRBD2 (5 bases each). The CDR3 consists of 17 residues. The V end was cut by 1 base, the J end by 0 bases, with 17 bases between. CDR1 is SGHRS and CDR2 is YFSETQ in the germline V gene. This CDR3 is CASSLYGTAKDSYEQYF. In DNA, the CDR3 is TGCGCCAGCAGCTTGTATGGGACCGCTAAAGACTCCTACGAGCAGTACTTC. Looking up the rest from reference TRBV5-1 and TRBJ2-7 gives the full variable domain: KAGVTQTPRYLIKTRGQQVTLSCSPISGHRSVSWYQQTPGQGLQFLFEYFSETQRNKGNFPGRFSGRQFSNSRSEMNVSTLELGDSALYLCASSLYGTAKDSYEQYFGPGTRLTVT.

V usage is TRBV7-2 and J usage is TRBJ1-5; D call uncertain. The CDR3 consists of 15 residues. Trimming took off 2 bases at V and 0 bases at J, with 8 bases between the two ends. The germline V gene has CDR1 SGHTA and CDR2 FQGNSA. The DNA of the CDR3 is TGTGCCAGCAGCTTATCGGGATATAGCAATCAGCCCCAGCATTTT. Translated: CASSLSGYSNQPQHF.

The rearrangement joins TRBV19 to TRBJ1-3; D not certain. The CDR3 spans 16 residues. Germline V gene sequence: CDR1 LNHDA, CDR2 SQIVND (reference sequence). V was trimmed by 1 base and J by 9 bases, leaving 19 bases between them. The DNA for the CDR3 is TGTGCCAGTAGTATAGCCGGGCGGGTGCATGGAGGCACCATATATTTT. Residues: CASSIAGRVHGGTIYF.

The V gene is TRBV3-1 (or the pseudogene TRBV3-2), the J gene TRBJ2-1; D perhaps matches TRBD2 (6 bases). CDR1 LGHDT and CDR2 YNNKEL come from the germline V gene (reference sequence). The CDR3 spans 15 residues. Trimming removed 2 bases from V and 0 bases from J, with 8 bases in between. CDR3 loop: CASSQTRGSYNEQFF. The CDR3 nucleotides read TGTGCCAGCAGCCAAACGCGGGGCTCCTACAATGAGCAGTTCTTC.

The gene calls are TRBV2 and TRBJ1-4; tentative D call: TRBD1 (6 bases). With 2 bases removed from V and 8 bases from J, the gap between germline ends came to 15 bases. This CDR3 spans 15 amino acids. CDR1 SNHLY and CDR2 FYNNEI come from the germline V gene. CDR3 in DNA: TGTGCCAGCAGTGAACTGCGGCATGGGGGCGAAAAACTGTTTTTT. Its protein is CASSELRHGGEKLFF.

This clone has just one count. The chain is built from TRBV21-1 and TRBJ2-5; TRBD2 is the table's D call and was not checked against the DNA. TRBV21-1 corresponds to a pseudogene. This CDR3 spans 17 amino acids. The CDR3 bases are TGTGCCAGCAACCAATTAAGGAGGGATACGGGTAGGGAGACCCAGTACTTC. The encoded protein is CASNQLRRDTGRETQYF.

This chain joins TRBV27 and TRBJ2-1; D not certain. The CDR3 spans 15 residues. With 6 bases removed from V and 5 bases from J, the gap between germline ends came to 17 bases. From germline, CDR1 is MNHEY and CDR2 SMNVEV (reference sequence). The CDR3 reads CASSIPSGVDNEQFF. In nucleotides, the CDR3 is TGTGCCAGCAGCATTCCGTCCGGAGTCGACAATGAGCAGTTCTTC.

CDR3 region: CSVSNRGLMNTEAFF. The CDR3 coding sequence is TGCAGCGTTTCCAACAGGGGGCTGATGAACACTGAAGCTTTCTTT. The chain recombines TRBV29-1 with TRBJ1-1; 9 positions match TRBD1. The CDR3 is made up of 15 amino acids. Germline V gene data show CDR1 as SQVTM and CDR2 as ANQGSEA. J was trimmed by 0 bases and V by 5 bases; bases with no gene match: 7.

The CDR3 bases are TGTGCCAGCAGCGTCGGACAGGGGGCAAGATCAGGAAACACCATATATTTT. Translated, it gives CASSVGQGARSGNTIYF. This rearrangement joins TRBV3-1 (or the pseudogene TRBV3-2) to TRBJ1-3; TRBD1 matches 11 bases. The V gene's germline CDR1 is LGHDT and CDR2 YNNKEL (reference sequence). CDR3 length: 17 amino acids. Germline trimming cut 5 bases from V and 4 bases from J; bases unmatched to any gene: 10.

The CDR3 sequence: CASSLAGTTFYEQYF. CDR3 in DNA: TGTGCCAGCAGCTTGGCCGGGACTACCTTCTACGAGCAGTACTTC. The chain links TRBV5-4 to TRBJ2-7; 7 bases are shared with TRBD2. The CDR3 runs 15 residues. The V gene end was trimmed by 0 bases and the J gene end by 3 bases; junction bases not matched to a gene: 6. Germline CDR1 reads SGHNT; CDR2 reads YYREEE (reference sequence).

V is TRBV6-2 or TRBV6-3 and J is TRBJ1-5; D gene uncertain. There are 12 residues in the CDR3. CDR1 and CDR2 from the germline V gene are MNHEY and SVGEGT. V shed 4 bases and J shed 3 bases, with 4 bases lying between them. Here the CDR3 reads CASSFPNQPQHF. In DNA form, the CDR3 reads TGTGCCAGCAGTTTTCCCAATCAGCCCCAGCATTTT.

The genes are TRBV5-1 and TRBJ2-1; 13 nucleotides match TRBD2. The V gene's germline CDR1 is SGHRS and CDR2 YFSETQ. The CDR3 is made up of 17 amino acids. Unmatched junction bases numbered 7, after V lost 0 bases and J lost 7 bases. CDR3 loop: CASSLELAGGSRNEQFF. CDR3 coding DNA: TGCGCCAGCAGCTTGGAACTAGCGGGAGGGTCTAGGAATGAGCAGTTCTTC.

V and J are TRBV7-9 and TRBJ2-3, with D unclear. The CDR3 covers 11 residues. Germline V gene lookup returns CDR1 SEHNR and CDR2 FQNEAQ (reference sequence). Trimming took off 9 bases at V and 2 bases at J, with 6 bases between the two ends. CDR3 sequence (DNA): TGTGCCAGTGGACCCACAGATACGCAGTATTTT. Translation gives CASGPTDTQYF.

The chain couples TRBV7-8 to TRBJ1-4; D gene ambiguous. In germline, CDR1 is SGHVS, CDR2 FQNEAQ. CDR3 length equals 14 residues. The V and J ends lost 5 bases and 2 bases respectively, with 9 bases between them. The CDR3 sequence is CASSRGFTNEKLFF. For the CDR3, the DNA is TGTGCCAGCAGCCGAGGGTTTACTAATGAAAAACTGTTTTTT.

V and J are TRBV5-4 and TRBJ2-5; weak D call: TRBD1 (6 bases). The V end lost 4 bases, the J end lost 5 bases, and 21 bases lay between the germline ends. The CDR3 is 16 amino acids. From germline, CDR1 is SGHNT and CDR2 YYREEE (reference sequence). The CDR3 nucleotides are TGTGCCAGCAGCCGGCCTAGACAGGAGTTCGTGGAGACCCAGTACTTC. Translation gives CASSRPRQEFVETQYF.

J is TRBJ2-7 and V is TRBV7-9; D is perhaps TRBD1 (5 bases). Germline CDR1 SEHNR, CDR2 FQNEAQ (reference sequence). This CDR3 is 13 amino acids long. Trimming pared 5 bases from V and 5 bases from J, leaving 13 bases between. CDR3 DNA sequence: TGTGCCAGCAGCCCAAGCAGGGTGGACGAGCAGTACTTC. This encodes CASSPSRVDEQYF.

V is TRBV19 and J is TRBJ2-7; weak D call: TRBD2 (7 bases). Between the trimmed V and J ends, which lost 3 bases and 1 base, there was a span of 13 bases. CDR1 LNHDA and CDR2 SQIVND come from the germline V gene (reference sequence). The CDR3 is 15 amino acids. CDR3 loop: CASSIGGPGSYEQYF. The CDR3 region has the DNA TGTGCCAGTAGTATCGGGGGGCCGGGTTCCTACGAGCAGTACTTC.

The V call is TRBV7-2, the J call TRBJ2-4; no clear D gene. The CDR3 consists of 11 residues. The germline CDR1 and CDR2 sequences are SGHTA and FQGNSA. Trimming pared 3 bases from V and 7 bases from J, leaving 4 bases between. The CDR3 DNA follows: TGTGCCAGCAGCTTGTTTAACATTCAGTACTTC. Translating it yields CASSLFNIQYF.

This chain connects TRBV6-5 to TRBJ1-1; 7 bases map to TRBD1. Germline-derived CDR1 and CDR2 are MNHEY and SVGAGI. There are 15 residues in the CDR3. With 4 bases clipped from V and 8 bases from J, the junction kept 13 bases outside the gene matches. The chain's CDR3 is CASSLGDRALTEAFF. CDR3 in DNA: TGTGCCAGCAGTTTAGGAGACAGGGCATTAACCGAAGCTTTCTTT.

This chain connects TRBV19 to TRBJ1-2, with D maybe TRBD1 (5 bases). Trimming removed 2 bases from V and 6 bases from J, with 13 bases in between. This CDR3 has 14 amino acids. CDR1 and CDR2 (germline): LNHDA, SQIVND (reference sequence). The CDR3 region has the DNA TGTGCCAGTAGTATAACCCCAGGGTTGGATGGCTACACCTTC. Translating gives CASSITPGLDGYTF. The variable domain in full, with the rest retrieved from reference TRBV19 and TRBJ1-2, is DGGITQSPKYLFRKEGQNVTLSCEQNLNHDAMYWYRQDPGQGLRLIYYSQIVNDFQKGDIAEGYSVSREKKESFPLTVTSAQKNPTAFYLCASSITPGLDGYTFGSGTRLTVV.

This chain uses TRBV29-1 with TRBJ1-1; D remains ambiguous. Germline V lookup: CDR1 SQVTM, CDR2 ANQGSEA. This CDR3 comprises 14 residues. V shed 7 bases and J shed 0 bases, with 15 bases lying between them. CDR3 sequence: CSATGPRMNTEAFF. The CDR3 DNA follows: TGCAGCGCCACCGGGCCAAGAATGAACACTGAAGCTTTCTTT.

The genes are TRBV6-5 and TRBJ2-1; weak D call: TRBD1 (6 bases). The CDR3 sequence is 14 residues long. V lost 5 bases, J lost 8 bases, and 16 bases lay in between. Germline-derived CDR1 and CDR2 are MNHEY and SVGAGI. In nucleotides, the CDR3 is TGTGCCAGCAGTCCCCAGGGGCGCCGGGATGAGCAGTTCTTC. It translates to CASSPQGRRDEQFF.

The chain combines TRBV12-2 with TRBJ1-1. TRBV12-2 is given as a pseudogene. There are 10 residues in the CDR3. The CDR3 spells CASRPREAFF. DNA of the CDR3: TGTGCAAGTCGCCCCCGTGAAGCTTTCTTT.

The chain carries TRBV6-5 and TRBJ2-7; no clear D gene. This CDR3 spans 15 amino acids. The V end lost 0 bases, the J end lost 2 bases, and 11 bases lay between the germline ends. Per the germline V gene, CDR1 is MNHEY and CDR2 is SVGAGI. As DNA, the CDR3 is TGTGCCAGCAGTTACTCTGCCAGATCAACCTACGAGCAGTACTTC. Translation: CASSYSARSTYEQYF.